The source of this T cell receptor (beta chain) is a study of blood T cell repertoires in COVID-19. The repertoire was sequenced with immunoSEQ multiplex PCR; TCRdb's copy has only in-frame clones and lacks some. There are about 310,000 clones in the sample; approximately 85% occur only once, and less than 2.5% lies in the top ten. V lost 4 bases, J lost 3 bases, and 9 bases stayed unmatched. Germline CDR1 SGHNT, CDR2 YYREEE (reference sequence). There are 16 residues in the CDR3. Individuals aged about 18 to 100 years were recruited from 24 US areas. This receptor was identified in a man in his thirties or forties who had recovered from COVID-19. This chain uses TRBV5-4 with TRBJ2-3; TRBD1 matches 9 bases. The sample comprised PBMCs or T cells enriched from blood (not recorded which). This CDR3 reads CASSTGTGSGTDTQYF. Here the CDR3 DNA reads TGTGCCAGCAGCACCGGGACAGGGTCTGGGACAGATACGCAGTATTTT.